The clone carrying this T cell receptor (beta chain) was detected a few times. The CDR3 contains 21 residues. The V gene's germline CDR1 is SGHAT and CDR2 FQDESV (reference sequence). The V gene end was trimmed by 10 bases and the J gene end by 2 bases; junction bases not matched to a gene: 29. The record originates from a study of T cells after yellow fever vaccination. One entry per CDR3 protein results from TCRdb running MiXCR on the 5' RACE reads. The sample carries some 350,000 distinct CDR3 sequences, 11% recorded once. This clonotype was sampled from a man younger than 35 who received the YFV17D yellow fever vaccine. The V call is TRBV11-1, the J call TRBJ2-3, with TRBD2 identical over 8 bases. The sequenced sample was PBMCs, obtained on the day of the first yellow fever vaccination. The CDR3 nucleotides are TGTGCCATCCCCAGGGATTTTAGCGGGGACCCCACCTCCCCGTCCACAGATACGCAGTATTTT. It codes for CAIPRDFSGDPTSPSTDTQYF.